This T cell receptor (beta chain) was identified in a study of long-term antiretroviral therapy in people with HIV. Study outcomes and limitations: Every time point showed a repertoire led by clones expanded before ART. ART adherence was not documented, and neither viral resistance nor therapy changes had any data.

A word on this clone: The antigen is undetermined.

The CDR3 extends over 14 amino acids. The germline V gene has CDR1 SGHVS and CDR2 FQNEAQ. The V and J ends lost 5 bases and 2 bases respectively, with 10 bases between them. immunoSEQ v3.0 was run at survey level. Only in-frame clones appear in the TCRdb table, and some are missing; sequencing was by immunoSEQ multiplex PCR. The sample carries approximately 22,000 clones, 70% to 85% recorded once. The TCR sequence derives from a man aged 45-65 years with HIV. The chain carries TRBV7-8 and TRBJ1-5, with a weak D call TRBD1 (6 bases). The input for sequencing was unsorted PBMCs, taken 3 years after starting antiretroviral therapy. CDR3 in amino acids: CASSGRQGNQPQHF. The CDR3 DNA reads TGTGCCAGCAGCGGGAGACAGGGCAATCAGCCCCAGCATTTT.